Sequencing of this T cell receptor (beta chain) was carried out in a study of sequential checkpoint blockade in melanoma. Background on the study: First-line arms were nivolumab then ipilimumab, or the reverse, randomized 1:1. Maintenance nivolumab came after either treatment sequence.

Germline loops: CDR1 MNHNS, CDR2 SASEGT. Between the trimmed V and J ends, which lost 6 bases and 6 bases, there was a span of 18 bases. This CDR3 has 15 residues. Treatment of the sample: randomized to nivolumab then ipilimumab (arm A) or the reverse (arm B). No patient had prior DNA-damaging chemotherapy. PBMC sorting kept live CD3+CD8+ cells without CD19 or CD56. Sequencing used immunoSEQ multiplex PCR; TCRdb keeps in-frame clones, though not all of them. The table shows 15,000 to 20,000 clones, with about 74% occurring only once. This TCR came from a human donor with melanoma. V and J are TRBV6-1 and TRBJ2-1; TRBD2 might be the D (6 bases). The starting material was CD8+ T cells sorted from blood (inferred from file names), obtained from a patient given nivolumab and ipilimumab in sequence. CDR3 sequence: CASSLLAGNLNEQFF. CDR3 nucleotide sequence: TGTGCCAGCAGCCTCCTGGCGGGGAATCTCAATGAGCAGTTCTTC.